One TCR beta chain is described in this entry. These data are taken from a study of blood T cell repertoires in COVID-19. Study in general: COVID-19 samples collected from the United States, Italy and Spain covered acute and convalescent phases.

Profiled with immunoSEQ multiplex PCR; TCRdb holds only in-frame clones, not every one. The data hold around 210,000 clones, with 65% to 90% observed a single time. Patients in Seattle were enrolled during active infection, then followed longitudinally. V shed 1 base, J shed 2 bases, and the junction held 2 bases outside the gene matches. The CDR3 covers 14 residues. Germline-derived CDR1 and CDR2 are SGHAT and FQDESV (reference sequence). The chain couples TRBV11-1 to TRBJ2-7; TRBD1 agrees at 7 bases. Sequenced input: peripheral blood. The sequence was obtained from a man aged 45-65 years with COVID-19, enrolled during active disease. The CDR3 DNA reads as TGTGCCAGCAGCTTAGGGGACAGTACCTACGAGCAGTACTTC. Translated: CASSLGDSTYEQYF.